The clone carrying this T cell receptor beta chain is a singleton in its sample. Its cognate antigen is unknown. The record originates from a study of T cell responses to AZD1222 COVID-19 vaccine. Study results and caveats: Spike was spanned by vaccine-associated CD4 TCRs, with dominance at 160-218 and 743-854. Repertoire sampling happened only post peak T cell response. Most donors were white British, females outnumbered males, and clonal diversity was possibly underestimated. Seropositive AZD1222 recipients at baseline numbered only five or six.

Produced via immunoSEQ multiplex PCR; TCRdb's table is partial and in-frame only. Of roughly 170,000 clones detected, 87% appear once; the ten largest clones hold less than 3%. The TCR comes from an adult in good health. This material consisted of peripheral blood, taken on day 0 of AZD1222 vaccination.

CDR3 sequence reads: CASSPMGGYPYEQYF. The CDR3, as DNA: TGTGCCAGCAGCCCCATGGGAGGATACCCCTACGAGCAGTACTTC. V usage is TRBV7-6 and J usage is TRBJ2-7; maybe TRBD2 (6 bases). The V end was cut by 5 bases, the J end by 2 bases, with 16 bases between. The CDR3 has 15 amino acids. The germline V gene encodes CDR1 SGHVS and CDR2 FNYEAQ.